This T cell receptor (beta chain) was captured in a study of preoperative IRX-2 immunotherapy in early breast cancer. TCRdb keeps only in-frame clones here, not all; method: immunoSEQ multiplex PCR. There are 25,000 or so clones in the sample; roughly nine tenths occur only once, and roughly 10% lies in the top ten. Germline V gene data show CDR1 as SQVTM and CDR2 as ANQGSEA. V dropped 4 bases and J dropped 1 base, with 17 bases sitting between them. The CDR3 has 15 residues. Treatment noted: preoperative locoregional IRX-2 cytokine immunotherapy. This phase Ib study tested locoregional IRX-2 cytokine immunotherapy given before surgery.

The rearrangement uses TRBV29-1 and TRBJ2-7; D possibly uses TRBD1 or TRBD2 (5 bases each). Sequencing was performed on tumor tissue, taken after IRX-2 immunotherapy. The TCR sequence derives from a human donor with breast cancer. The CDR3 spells CSVVDPWDGSYEQYF. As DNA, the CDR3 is TGCAGCGTTGTCGATCCCTGGGACGGTTCCTACGAGCAGTACTTC.